This T cell receptor beta chain derives from a study of beta chain features in type 1 diabetes. Study-wide results and limits: Type 1 diabetes patients showed fewer insertions and more deletions at VDJ junctions. Within the patient group, naive, central memory and Treg TCRB repertoires appeared more similar to each other than within healthy donors. Among all four CD4+ subsets, Type 1 diabetes patients had TCRB CDR3s that were moderately but significantly shorter.

V dropped 6 bases and J dropped 4 bases, with 15 bases sitting between them. Germline assignment: CDR1 SQVTM and CDR2 ANQGSEA. The CDR3 length is 13 residues. On this clone itself: Its antigen is not known.

The study reverse transcribed the entire isolated RNA, so it sequenced expressed TCRB transcripts. The protocol was immunoSEQ multiplex PCR, while the TCRdb copy is restricted to in-frame clones and leaves out a portion. The table shows about 410,000 clones, with approximately 13% occurring only once. Sorted CD4+ subsets: naive, central memory, regulatory, stem cell-like memory (CD45RO/CCR7/CD25/CD127/CD95/CD27 panel). V is TRBV29-1 and J is TRBJ1-2; D remains ambiguous. This TCR came from a man younger than 40 in good health. Sequencing input: naive CD4+ T cells from blood. The CDR3 region is CSVEPPGAYGYTF. The CDR3 nucleotides read TGCAGCGTGGAGCCCCCGGGCGCCTATGGCTACACCTTC.